The 26 T cell receptor beta chains reported below all come from one sample, sequenced in a study of CD8+CD57+ T cells in acquired aplastic anemia. The authors sequenced patients whose flow cytometry had shown CD8+CD57+ cell expansion. TCR beta VDJ and CDR3 were profiled, and genomic DNA was the template. One entry per CDR3 protein results from TCRdb running MiXCR on the reads. The top ten hold about 12% of the sample, which has 150,000 or so distinct CDR3 sequences, 40% to 65% seen once. Source material: sorted CD4+, CD8+, or CD8+CD57+ T cells (not recorded which) from PBMCs. These receptors all stem from a human donor with aplastic anemia.

This clonotype has ten or more counts. The chain is built from TRBV24-1 and TRBJ2-1; TRBD2 might be the D (5 bases). With 4 bases removed from V and 6 bases from J, the gap between germline ends came to 18 bases. The germline gives CDR1 KGHDR, CDR2 SFDVKD. The length of the CDR3 is 16 residues. The CDR3 region is CATSDPLRRDGNEQFF. As DNA, the CDR3 is TGTGCCACCAGTGACCCCCTCCGACGGGATGGCAATGAGCAGTTCTTC.

CDR3 DNA sequence: TGCGCCAGCAGCTTAACAGGGGAAAGGGGCTACAATGAGCAGTTCTTC. This gives the protein CASSLTGERGYNEQFF. The V gene is TRBV5-1, the J gene TRBJ2-1, with TRBD1 identical over 7 bases. The V and J ends lost 2 bases and 3 bases, in that order; junction bases with no gene match: 8. CDR3 length equals 16 residues. In germline, CDR1 is SGHRS, CDR2 YFSETQ.

At least ten counts were recorded for this clonotype. CDR3 protein: CSARDKAERTPTNYGYTF. CDR3 DNA sequence: TGCAGTGCTAGAGATAAAGCGGAGAGGACACCCACTAACTATGGCTACACCTTC. The rearrangement joins TRBV20-1 to TRBJ1-2; TRBD1 might be the D (5 bases). This CDR3 is 18 amino acids long. Germline V lookup: CDR1 DFQATT, CDR2 SNEGSKA (reference sequence). The V end lost 0 bases, the J end lost 0 bases, and 20 bases lay between the germline ends.

V and J are TRBV2 and TRBJ2-7; D tentatively fits TRBD1 or TRBD2 (5 bases each). Deletions cut 7 bases from V and 3 bases from J, with 10 bases between. The CDR3 is 12 amino acids. The germline V gene encodes CDR1 SNHLY and CDR2 FYNNEI. The CDR3 loop reads CASNLGGYEQYF. CDR3 coding DNA: TGTGCCAGCAATCTTGGGGGCTACGAGCAGTACTTC. The full variable domain, rest sourced from reference TRBV2 and TRBJ2-7, is EPEVTQTPSHQVTQMGQEVILRCVPISNHLYFYWYRQILGQKVEFLVSFYNNEISEKSEIFDDQFSVERPDGSNFTLKIRSTKLEDSAMYFCASNLGGYEQYFGPGTRLTVT.

This clonotype is medium-sized in the sample. V is TRBV7-9 and J is TRBJ1-5, with D hard to call. Germline lookup yields CDR1 SEHNR and CDR2 FQNEAQ (reference sequence). The V gene lost 4 bases and the J gene lost 7 bases, with 8 bases spanning the gap. The CDR3 is made up of 12 amino acids. CDR3 sequence (DNA): TGTGCCAGCAGCTCCTCCCCCCAGCCCCAGCATTTT. It codes for CASSSSPQPQHF.

V usage is TRBV5-4 and J usage is TRBJ1-6, with D perhaps matching TRBD1 (5 bases). Germline V lookup: CDR1 SGHNT, CDR2 YYREEE (reference sequence). With 1 base removed from V and 13 bases from J, the gap between germline ends came to 18 bases. The CDR3 totals 15 residues. The CDR3 region has the DNA TGTGCCAGCAGCTTGCCCGACAGCCCAGCCGAGCCCCTCCACTTT. Translating gives CASSLPDSPAEPLHF.

The chain couples TRBV7-9 to TRBJ2-3; no definite D call. This CDR3 region has 14 residues. Deletions cut 4 bases from V and 4 bases from J, with 12 bases between. The germline V gene encodes CDR1 SEHNR and CDR2 FQNEAQ (reference sequence). CDR3 in DNA: TGTGCCAGCAGCTCCCCGGAGATCTCAGATACGCAGTATTTT. As protein: CASSSPEISDTQYF. The full variable domain, in which reference TRBV7-9 and TRBJ2-3 provide the parts outside the CDR3, is DTGVSQNPRHKITKRGQNVTFRCDPISEHNRLYWYRQTLGQGPEFLTYFQNEAQLEKSRLLSDRFSAERPKGSFSTLEIQRTEQGDSAMYLCASSSPEISDTQYFGPGTRLTVL.

The chain joins TRBV20-1 to TRBJ2-7; 8 positions agree with TRBD1. Per the germline V gene, CDR1 is DFQATT and CDR2 is SNEGSKA (reference sequence). J gave up 5 bases and V 3 bases, and 0 bases lay outside the gene matches. The length of the CDR3 is 11 residues. CDR3 region: CSARDRDEQYF. The CDR3 DNA reads as TGCAGTGCTAGGGACAGGGACGAGCAGTACTTC.

The chain is built from TRBV29-1 and TRBJ2-1; D is possibly TRBD2 (6 bases). The CDR3 covers 14 residues. V was trimmed by 3 bases and J by 3 bases, leaving 12 bases between them. Germline V gene lookup returns CDR1 SQVTM and CDR2 ANQGSEA. CDR3 amino acids: CSVDVAGNYNEQFF. In DNA form, the CDR3 reads TGCAGCGTTGATGTTGCGGGGAACTACAATGAGCAGTTCTTC.

Note on this clonotype: One end of the junction does not line up with germline, which may come from a read error. The chain couples TRBV9 to TRBJ1-2, with D uncertain. The CDR3 has 15 residues. From germline, CDR1 is SGDLS and CDR2 YYNGEE. The CDR3 protein is CAGSVFNGPIYGYTF. The CDR3 DNA is TGTGCCGGCAGCGTTTTTAACGGCCCTATCTATGGCTACACCTTC.

The genes are TRBV11-1 and TRBJ2-7, with TRBD1 matching over 12 bases. CDR1 is SGHAT, CDR2 FQDESV, per germline (reference sequence). The CDR3 is 17 residues long. CDR3 residues: CGEGQGARTRDSYEQYF. Written as DNA, the CDR3 is TGTGGCGAGGGACAGGGGGCAAGGACTAGGGATTCCTACGAGCAGTACTTC.

This clonotype was seen ten or more times. The chain has TRBV6-1 and TRBJ1-5; D is ambiguous. With 5 bases removed from V and 2 bases from J, the gap between germline ends came to 10 bases. The CDR3 sequence is 14 residues long. Germline V CDR1 and CDR2: MNHNS, SASEGT. This CDR3 reads CASSKDGGNQPQHF. CDR3 DNA: TGTGCCAGCAGTAAGGACGGGGGCAATCAGCCCCAGCATTTT.

The gene calls are TRBV9 and TRBJ1-6, with 7 bases fitting TRBD1. Germline V gene lookup returns CDR1 SGDLS and CDR2 YYNGEE. The length of the CDR3 is 14 residues. The V and J ends lost 3 bases and 7 bases, in that order; junction bases with no gene match: 4. CDR3 coding DNA: TGTGCCAGCAGCGAGACGACAGGGAATTCACCCCTCCACTTT. Translated: CASSETTGNSPLHF.

The chain combines TRBV2 with TRBJ2-7; possibly TRBD1 for D (6 bases). The V end lost 6 bases, the J end lost 5 bases, and 11 bases lay between the germline ends. Germline V gene sequence: CDR1 SNHLY, CDR2 FYNNEI. The CDR3 is 12 amino acids. CDR3 bases: TGTGCCAGCAGCCACACAGGGAACGAGCAGTACTTC. It codes for CASSHTGNEQYF.

This clonotype occurred many times. The chain has TRBV7-9 and TRBJ2-2; tentative D call: TRBD1 (5 bases). V lost 6 bases and J 1 base, leaving 9 bases between the germline ends. This CDR3 region has 14 residues. The germline CDR1 and CDR2 sequences are SEHNR and FQNEAQ (reference sequence). CDR3 region: CASSWGRNTGELFF. The CDR3 nucleotides are TGTGCCAGCAGTTGGGGCAGGAACACCGGGGAGCTGTTTTTT. The full variable domain, its missing parts supplied by reference TRBV7-9 and TRBJ2-2, is DTGVSQNPRHKITKRGQNVTFRCDPISEHNRLYWYRQTLGQGPEFLTYFQNEAQLEKSRLLSDRFSAERPKGSFSTLEIQRTEQGDSAMYLCASSWGRNTGELFFGEGSRLTVL.

This clonotype was seen repeatedly, ten times or more. V is TRBV7-9 and J is TRBJ2-5; D may be TRBD1 (5 bases). From germline, CDR1 is SEHNR and CDR2 FQNEAQ (reference sequence). V gave up 4 bases and J gave up 7 bases, with 16 bases separating them. The CDR3 length is 14 residues. CDR3 sequence: CASSSLDSRGTQYF. DNA for the CDR3: TGTGCCAGCAGCTCGTTAGACAGCCGCGGGACCCAGTACTTC.

This sequence joins TRBV18 and TRBJ1-2, with 10 positions matching TRBD1. Trimming at V came to 0 bases and at J to 3 bases, leaving 16 bases not matched to a gene. The germline gives CDR1 KGHSH, CDR2 LQKENI. The CDR3 is made up of 20 amino acids. The CDR3 nucleotides are TGTGCCAGCTCACCACCCGCCCGGGTCCGGGACAGGGGCCTATACTATGGCTACACCTTC. This gives the protein CASSPPARVRDRGLYYGYTF.

This sequence joins TRBV19 and TRBJ1-2; D not certain. Germline-derived CDR1 and CDR2 are LNHDA and SQIVND (reference sequence). V was trimmed by 0 bases and J by 2 bases, leaving 1 base between them. The CDR3 loop spans 12 amino acids. The DNA for the CDR3 is TGTGCCAGTAGTATAGAGAACTATGGCTACACCTTC. Protein sequence: CASSIENYGYTF.

This clonotype has ten or more counts. As DNA, the CDR3 is TGTGCCAGCAGCTTGGCGGGGGCAGGGGGAGCAGAAAATGAAGCTTTCTTT. Its protein is CASSLAGAGGAENEAFF. The V and J genes are TRBV5-6 and TRBJ1-1, with 7 bases lining up with TRBD1. V lost 0 bases and J lost 7; bases outside the gene matches: 15. In germline, CDR1 is SGHDT, CDR2 YYEEEE. The CDR3 runs to 17 residues.

Worth noting for this clonotype: A read error may explain this, as a much larger clone is one base away. V and J are TRBV6-2 or TRBV6-3 and TRBJ1-2; D gene unclear. Per the germline V gene, CDR1 is MNHEY and CDR2 is SVGEGT. The CDR3 covers 13 residues. Written as DNA, the CDR3 is TGTGCCAGCAGTTACAAGGCGGCAAGAGGCTACGCCTTC. It is translated as CASSYKAARGYAF.

The J gene is TRBJ1-2, the V gene TRBV5-1, with 7 nucleotides matching TRBD1. With 0 bases clipped from V and 6 bases from J, the junction kept 8 bases outside the gene matches. The CDR3 totals 15 residues. CDR1 SGHRS and CDR2 YFSETQ come from the germline V gene. The CDR3 here is CASSLGVATGDGYTF. As DNA, the CDR3 is TGCGCCAGCAGCTTGGGTGTGGCAACAGGGGATGGCTACACCTTC.

The rearrangement joins TRBV7-3 to TRBJ1-2; D might be TRBD1 (6 bases). The CDR3 has 12 residues. The germline gives CDR1 SGHTA, CDR2 FQGTGA. V was trimmed by 6 bases and J by 11 bases, leaving 16 bases between them. CDR3 amino acids: CASSPGGGGYTF. The DNA for the CDR3 is TGTGCCAGCAGTCCAGGAGGAGGGGGGTACACCTTC. The entire variable domain, with the rest obtained from reference TRBV7-3 and TRBJ1-2, is as follows: GAGVSQTPSNKVTEKGKYVELRCDPISGHTALYWYRQSLGQGPEFLIYFQGTGAADDSGLPNDRFFAVRPEGSVSTLKIQRTERGDSAVYLCASSPGGGGYTFGSGTRLTVV.

The rearrangement links TRBV24-1 to TRBJ1-1; D gene ambiguous. Germline CDR1 KGHDR, CDR2 SFDVKD. Trimming took 3 bases from V and 5 from J, leaving 12 bases between them. The CDR3 loop spans 14 amino acids. CDR3 coding DNA: TGTGCCACCAGTGATCCCGGGAAGGGTACTGAAGCTTTCTTT. This translates into CATSDPGKGTEAFF.

Of note for this clonotype: This may stem from a read error, because a much larger clone lies one nucleotide away. The CDR3 DNA sequence: TGTGCCAGCAGCCCCGCGAGGGGGATTGCGAACACCGGGGAGCTGTTTTTT. Amino acids: CASSPARGIANTGELFF. V and J are TRBV11-1 and TRBJ2-2; possible D gene TRBD1, 6 bases. Trimming left V 5 bases short and J 0 bases short, with 16 bases between. The germline V gene has CDR1 SGHAT and CDR2 FQDESV (reference sequence). CDR3 size: 17 residues.

The chain links TRBV11-1 to TRBJ2-7, with 12 bases aligning to TRBD2. The trim removed 1 base at V and 3 bases at J, leaving 1 base unmatched. Germline CDR1 reads SGHAT; CDR2 reads FQDESV (reference sequence). This CDR3 comprises 15 residues. The CDR3 loop reads CASSLVTSGSYEQYF. The CDR3, as DNA: TGTGCCAGCAGCTTAGTGACTAGCGGGAGCTACGAGCAGTACTTC.

The V and J genes are TRBV4-2 and TRBJ1-2; D ambiguous. CDR3 size: 15 residues. The germline gives CDR1 LGHNA, CDR2 YNFKEQ. V was trimmed by 5 bases and J by 0 bases, leaving 13 bases between them. The DNA for the CDR3 is TGTGCCAGCAGCGAATGGGGTACAGCTAACTATGGCTACACCTTC. Protein: CASSEWGTANYGYTF.